This entry lists 23 T cell receptor beta chains sequenced from one sample in a study of blood T cell repertoires in COVID-19. Some clones are missing from TCRdb's copy, which holds only in-frame ones; the method was immunoSEQ multiplex PCR. Among around 160,000 clones, 80% to 90% were seen once, and the ten largest hold less than 50%. Sequencing used peripheral blood. The receptors originated from a human donor in a cohort sampled during active COVID-19.

The V gene is TRBV24-1, the J gene TRBJ2-2; possibly TRBD1 for D (5 bases). This CDR3 is built from 15 residues. Trimming removed 6 bases at V and 0 bases at J, with 10 bases between. Germline values: CDR1 KGHDR, CDR2 SFDVKD. The CDR3: CATSRGHSNTGELFF. The DNA of the CDR3 is TGTGCCACCAGTAGGGGCCACTCGAACACCGGGGAGCTGTTTTTT.

The CDR3 DNA sequence: TGTGCCAGCTCACCAGTGGGACAGGGAGGCAATCAGCCCCAGCATTTT. Protein: CASSPVGQGGNQPQHF. The rearrangement uses TRBV18 and TRBJ1-5; 9 bases are shared with TRBD1. From germline, CDR1 is KGHSH and CDR2 LQKENI. The CDR3 runs 16 residues. The J segment lost 2 bases and the V segment lost 2 bases, leaving 4 bases of the junction unmatched.

The CDR3 is CSAQENYGYTF. The DNA of the CDR3 is TGCAGCGCACAGGAAAACTATGGCTACACCTTC. The chain is built from TRBV29-1 and TRBJ1-2; D might be TRBD1 (5 bases). The CDR3 is 11 amino acids. CDR1 SQVTM and CDR2 ANQGSEA come from the germline V gene. Trimming pared 7 bases from V and 2 bases from J, leaving 8 bases between.

The chain couples TRBV28 to TRBJ2-2, with D hard to call. Germline lookup yields CDR1 MDHEN and CDR2 SYDVKM. There are 14 residues in the CDR3. The ends were cut back, 7 bases at V and 3 bases at J, with 12 bases in the middle. The CDR3 protein is CASTLRWDTGELFF. The CDR3, as DNA: TGTGCCAGCACCTTGCGGTGGGACACCGGGGAGCTGTTTTTT. The full variable domain, its missing parts supplied by reference TRBV28 and TRBJ2-2, is DVKVTQSSRYLVKRTGEKVFLECVQDMDHENMFWYRQDPGLGLRLIYFSYDVKMKEKGDIPEGYSVSREKKERFSLILESASTNQTSMYLCASTLRWDTGELFFGEGSRLTVL.

This clone was seen once. V gene TRBV18 combines with J gene TRBJ2-7; TRBD2 is a possible D gene (6 bases). The germline gives CDR1 KGHSH, CDR2 LQKENI. This CDR3 region has 16 residues. V shed 6 bases and J shed 7 bases, with 25 bases lying between them. In DNA form, the CDR3 reads TGTGCCAGCTCCCCCCGGACGGGACCGAGGGCGGGAGAGCAGTACTTC. Translating gives CASSPRTGPRAGEQYF. Looking up the rest from reference TRBV18 and TRBJ2-7 gives the full variable domain: NAGVMQNPRHLVRRRGQEARLRCSPMKGHSHVYWYRQLPEEGLKFMVYLQKENIIDESGMPKERFSAEFPKEGPSILRIQQVVRGDSAAYFCASSPRTGPRAGEQYFGPGTRLTVT.

V and J are TRBV7-9 and TRBJ1-1; D is possibly TRBD1 (6 bases). Trimming stripped 5 bases from V and 4 bases from J, with 14 bases between. The V gene's germline CDR1 is SEHNR and CDR2 FQNEAQ (reference sequence). The CDR3 has 14 residues. The chain's CDR3 is CASSPGGASTEAFF. CDR3 DNA sequence: TGTGCCAGCAGCCCGGGGGGGGCGAGCACTGAAGCTTTCTTT.

This chain joins TRBV27 and TRBJ2-3; maybe TRBD1 (5 bases). Trimming shortened V by 6 bases and J by 2 bases, and 15 bases separated the two germline ends. The CDR3 totals 15 residues. The germline gives CDR1 MNHEY, CDR2 SMNVEV (reference sequence). CDR3 sequence reads: CASRLTGKDTDTQYF. For the CDR3, the DNA is TGTGCCAGCAGGTTAACAGGAAAGGACACAGATACGCAGTATTTT.

The genes are TRBV2 and TRBJ1-6, with D possibly matching TRBD1 (6 bases). Germline CDR1 and CDR2: SNHLY and FYNNEI. This CDR3 contains 13 residues. V was shortened by 4 bases and J by 10 bases, with 11 bases between the two germline ends. CDR3 in DNA: TGTGCCAGCAGTGGGGACAAGGACTCACCCCTCCACTTT. Translation: CASSGDKDSPLHF.

This clone was seen once. The chain couples TRBV19 to TRBJ2-7; 10 bases agree with TRBD1. This CDR3 contains 14 residues. V lost 10 bases, J lost 2 bases, and 8 bases stayed unmatched. Germline V gene sequence: CDR1 LNHDA, CDR2 SQIVND (reference sequence). CDR3: CATTPGTGAYEQYF. The CDR3 coding sequence is TGTGCCACTACACCCGGGACAGGGGCCTACGAGCAGTACTTC.

The sample holds a few counts of this clone. This chain uses TRBV7-2 with TRBJ2-3, with 7 bases fitting TRBD1. V dropped 5 bases and J dropped 1; count of bases not matched to a gene: 9. The CDR3 runs to 16 residues. CDR1 and CDR2 (germline): SGHTA, FQGNSA. CDR3 nucleotides: TGTGCCAGCAGCCCGAGGACAGGTGGAGGCACAGATACGCAGTATTTT. It specifies CASSPRTGGGTDTQYF.

This clone has just a few counts. This rearrangement joins TRBV27 to TRBJ1-5; D is undetermined. Germline V gene lookup returns CDR1 MNHEY and CDR2 SMNVEV (reference sequence). V lost 6 bases and J 5 bases, leaving 17 bases between the germline ends. CDR3 length: 15 amino acids. This CDR3 reads CASRPNYPRDQPQHF. The CDR3 nucleotides read TGTGCCAGCAGACCGAACTACCCGAGGGATCAGCCCCAGCATTTT.

This chain joins TRBV11-1 and TRBJ2-7, with 7 bases that match TRBD1. With V trimmed by 3 bases and J by 4 bases, 3 bases remained unmatched. Germline V gene sequence: CDR1 SGHAT, CDR2 FQDESV (reference sequence). CDR3 length: 13 amino acids. The CDR3 nucleotides are TGTGCCAGCAGCTTCCCAGGGGGATACGAGCAGTACTTC. Encoded protein: CASSFPGGYEQYF.

The V and J genes are TRBV5-1 and TRBJ1-1, with D possibly being TRBD1 (5 bases). In germline, CDR1 is SGHRS, CDR2 YFSETQ. V was clipped by 5 bases and J by 4 bases, with 15 bases between them. The CDR3 sequence is 14 residues long. The CDR3 loop reads CASSVGGMGTEAFF. Here the CDR3 DNA reads TGCGCCAGCAGTGTGGGGGGAATGGGCACTGAAGCTTTCTTT.

This chain joins TRBV6-5 and TRBJ1-2; 8 bases map to TRBD1. With V trimmed by 8 bases and J by 4 bases, 9 bases remained unmatched. The length of the CDR3 is 14 residues. Germline CDR1 is MNHEY and CDR2 is SVGAGI. CDR3 loop: CASSPTGEFYGYTF. CDR3 nucleotides: TGTGCCAGCTCGCCGACAGGGGAGTTCTATGGCTACACCTTC.

The chain uses TRBV30 and TRBJ1-1; D remains ambiguous. CDR1 and CDR2 from the germline V gene are GTSNPN and SVGIG (reference sequence). There are 13 residues in the CDR3. Trimming took 0 bases from V and 4 from J, leaving 9 bases between them. The CDR3, as DNA: TGTGCCTGGAGTGTACGCCCCAGCACTGAAGCTTTCTTT. Residues: CAWSVRPSTEAFF.

The chain links TRBV7-9 to TRBJ1-4; 9 nucleotides agree with TRBD1. Germline V gene sequence: CDR1 SEHNR, CDR2 FQNEAQ (reference sequence). This CDR3 is built from 16 residues. J gave up 7 bases and V 5 bases, and 11 bases lay outside the gene matches. The CDR3 nucleotides are TGTGCCAGCAGCCCTCGGACAGGGGCCGGAGGTGAAAAACTGTTTTTT. Translation: CASSPRTGAGGEKLFF.

The V call is TRBV21-1, the J call TRBJ1-2; the table's D call, TRBD1, was not checked against the DNA. TRBV21-1 is labeled a pseudogene. There are 16 residues in the CDR3. For the CDR3, the DNA is TGTGCCAGCAGCAAAGCCCTGGACAGCACAAACTATGGCTACACCTTC. It is translated as CASSKALDSTNYGYTF.

This chain links TRBV2 with TRBJ1-2, with TRBD1 matching over 8 bases. The CDR3 spans 13 residues. Germline V gene lookup returns CDR1 SNHLY and CDR2 FYNNEI. V lost 10 bases, J lost 4 bases, and 8 bases stayed unmatched. CDR3 bases: TGTGCCACCACCGGGACAGGCTTCTATGGCTACACCTTC. It translates to CATTGTGFYGYTF.

The J gene is TRBJ1-3, the V gene TRBV6-1; no clear D. CDR3 size: 15 residues. Between the trimmed V and J ends, which lost 3 bases and 0 bases, there was a span of 9 bases. Germline lookup yields CDR1 MNHNS and CDR2 SASEGT. Written as DNA, the CDR3 is TGTGCCAGCAGTGACGCGGGCAACTCTGGAAACACCATATATTTT. It codes for CASSDAGNSGNTIYF.

The V call is TRBV9, the J call TRBJ1-3; the D gene is possibly TRBD1 (6 bases). CDR3 length: 16 amino acids. V was trimmed by 3 bases and J by 4 bases, leaving 17 bases between them. The V gene's germline CDR1 is SGDLS and CDR2 YYNGEE. The CDR3: CASSGQGGGLGNTIYF. In DNA form, the CDR3 reads TGTGCCAGCAGCGGTCAGGGCGGGGGGCTCGGAAACACCATATATTTT.

The chain links TRBV7-8 to TRBJ1-5; the match to TRBD1 covers 7 bases. This CDR3 has 14 residues. Losses at the gene ends were 5 bases for V and 7 bases for J; bases not matched to a gene: 8. Germline CDR1 reads SGHVS; CDR2 reads FQNEAQ. CDR3 nucleotide sequence: TGTGCCAGCAGCCTGACAGGGAACAGGCAGCCCCAGCATTTT. It specifies CASSLTGNRQPQHF.

The chain recombines TRBV7-6 with TRBJ1-1; tentative D call: TRBD1 (5 bases). The CDR3 is 15 amino acids. CDR1 and CDR2 (germline): SGHVS, FNYEAQ. Between the trimmed V and J ends, which lost 1 base and 0 bases, there was a span of 9 bases. The CDR3 region has the DNA TGTGCCAGCAGCTTAGTCGCAGGGATGAACACTGAAGCTTTCTTT. Encoded protein: CASSLVAGMNTEAFF.

This rearrangement joins TRBV5-4 to TRBJ1-4; 10 nucleotides match TRBD1. The germline V gene has CDR1 SGHNT and CDR2 YYREEE (reference sequence). V gave up 0 bases and J gave up 8 bases; unmatched junction bases: 4. The CDR3 loop spans 15 amino acids. The CDR3 DNA reads TGTGCCAGCAGCTTGGACGGGACAGGGGCCGAAAAACTGTTTTTT. Residues: CASSLDGTGAEKLFF.